This T cell receptor beta chain stems from a study of shared clonotypes between healthy human individuals. Study-level results: For sorted subsets, rarefaction showed incomplete sequencing despite large depth. In having few donors, the study represented limited genetic and exposure-history diversity.

The assay was carried out at the deep level. Sequencing used immunoSEQ multiplex PCR; TCRdb keeps in-frame clones, though not all of them. The sample yields under 550,000 clones, about 96% seen once. Every one of the donors was a Caucasian adult that lived in Nashville, Tennessee. This CDR3 has 16 residues. Germline V gene data show CDR1 as LNHDA and CDR2 as SQIVND (reference sequence). The J segment lost 6 bases and the V segment lost 4 bases, leaving 8 bases of the junction unmatched. A remark on this clone: Antigen unknown.

The receptor was derived from a woman aged 25 to 45 in good health. V gene TRBV19 combines with J gene TRBJ2-2, with TRBD2 matching 10 bases. The sequencing input was naive CD4+ T cells sorted from blood. Subset reported: CD45RA+ positively selected. This CDR3 is CASSKTSGTGSGELFF. DNA for the CDR3: TGTGCCAGTAGTAAAACTAGCGGGACGGGCTCCGGGGAGCTGTTTTTT.